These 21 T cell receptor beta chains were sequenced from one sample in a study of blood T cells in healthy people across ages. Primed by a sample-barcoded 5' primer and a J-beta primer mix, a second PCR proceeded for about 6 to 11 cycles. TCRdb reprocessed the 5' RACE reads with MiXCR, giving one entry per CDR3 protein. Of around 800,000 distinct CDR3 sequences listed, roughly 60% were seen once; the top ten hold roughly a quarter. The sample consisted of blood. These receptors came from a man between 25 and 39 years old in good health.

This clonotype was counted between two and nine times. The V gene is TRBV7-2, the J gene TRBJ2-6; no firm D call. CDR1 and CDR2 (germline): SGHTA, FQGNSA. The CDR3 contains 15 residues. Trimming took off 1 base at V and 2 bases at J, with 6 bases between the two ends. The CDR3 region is CASSLGPAGANVLTF. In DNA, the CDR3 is TGTGCCAGCAGCTTAGGCCCAGCTGGGGCCAACGTCCTGACTTTC.

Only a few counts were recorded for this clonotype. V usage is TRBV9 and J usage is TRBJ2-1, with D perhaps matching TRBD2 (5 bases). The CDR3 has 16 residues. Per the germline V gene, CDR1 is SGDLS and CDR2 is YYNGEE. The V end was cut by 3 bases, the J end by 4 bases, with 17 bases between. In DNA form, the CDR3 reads TGTGCCAGCAGCGAGACCTGGAGCGGTCCTTACAATGAGCAGTTCTTC. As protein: CASSETWSGPYNEQFF.

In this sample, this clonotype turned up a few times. The CDR3 DNA is TGTGCCACCGCCGCCCGGGACGGCCAAGAGACCCAGTACTTC. Protein sequence: CATAARDGQETQYF. V and J are TRBV24-1 and TRBJ2-5, with D perhaps matching TRBD1 or TRBD2 (5 bases each). Per the germline V gene, CDR1 is KGHDR and CDR2 is SFDVKD. The CDR3 contains 14 residues. Trimming took 9 bases from V and 1 from J, leaving 14 bases between them.

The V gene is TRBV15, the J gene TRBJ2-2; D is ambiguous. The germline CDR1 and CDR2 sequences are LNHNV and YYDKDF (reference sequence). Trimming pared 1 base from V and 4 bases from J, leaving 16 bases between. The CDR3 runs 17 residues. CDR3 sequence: CATSRGGTPGSTGELFF. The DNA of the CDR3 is TGTGCCACCAGCAGAGGAGGAACTCCCGGGTCCACCGGGGAGCTGTTTTTT.

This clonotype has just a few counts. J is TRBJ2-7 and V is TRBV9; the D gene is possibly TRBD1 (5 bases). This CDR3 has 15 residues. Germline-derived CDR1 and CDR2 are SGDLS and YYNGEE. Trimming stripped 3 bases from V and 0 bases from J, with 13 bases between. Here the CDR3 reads CASSADKLLSYEQYF. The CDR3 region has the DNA TGTGCCAGCAGCGCGGACAAGCTCCTCTCCTACGAGCAGTACTTC.

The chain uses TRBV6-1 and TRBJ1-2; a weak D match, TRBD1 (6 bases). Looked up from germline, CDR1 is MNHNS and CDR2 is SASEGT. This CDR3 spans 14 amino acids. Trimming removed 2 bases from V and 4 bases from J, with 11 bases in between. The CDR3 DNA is TGTGCCAGCAGTGAAATTCGACAGGCCTATGGCTACACCTTC. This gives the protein CASSEIRQAYGYTF.

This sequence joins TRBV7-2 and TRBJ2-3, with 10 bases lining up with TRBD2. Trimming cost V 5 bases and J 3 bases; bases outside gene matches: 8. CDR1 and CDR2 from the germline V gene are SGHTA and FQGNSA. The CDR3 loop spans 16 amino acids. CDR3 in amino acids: CASSRISGRGTDTQYF. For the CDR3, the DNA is TGTGCCAGCAGCCGCATCAGCGGGAGGGGAACAGATACGCAGTATTTT.

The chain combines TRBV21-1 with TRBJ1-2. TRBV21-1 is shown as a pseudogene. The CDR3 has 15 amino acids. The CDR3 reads CASTKGGRLNYGYTF. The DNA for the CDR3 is TGTGCCAGCACCAAGGGTGGCAGATTAAACTATGGCTACACCTTC.

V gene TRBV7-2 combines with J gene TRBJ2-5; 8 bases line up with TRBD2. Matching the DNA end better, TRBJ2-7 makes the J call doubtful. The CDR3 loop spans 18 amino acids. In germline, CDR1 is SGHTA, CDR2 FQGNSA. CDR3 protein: CASSLAQASGLSSYEQYF. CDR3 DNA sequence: TGTGCCAGCAGCTTAGCGCAAGCTAGCGGGCTCAGCTCCTACGAGCAGTACTTC.

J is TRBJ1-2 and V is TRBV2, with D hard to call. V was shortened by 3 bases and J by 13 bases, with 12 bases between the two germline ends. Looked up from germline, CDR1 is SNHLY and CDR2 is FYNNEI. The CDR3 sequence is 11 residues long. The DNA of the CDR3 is TGTGCCAGCAGTGAGTCTCAGCTCGCCACCTTC. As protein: CASSESQLATF.

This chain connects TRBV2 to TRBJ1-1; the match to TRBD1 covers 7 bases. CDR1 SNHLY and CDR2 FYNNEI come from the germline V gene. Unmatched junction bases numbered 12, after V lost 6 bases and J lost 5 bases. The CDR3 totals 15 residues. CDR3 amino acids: CASSRGMAGGTEAFF. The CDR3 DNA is TGTGCCAGCAGCCGGGGGATGGCAGGGGGGACTGAAGCTTTCTTT.

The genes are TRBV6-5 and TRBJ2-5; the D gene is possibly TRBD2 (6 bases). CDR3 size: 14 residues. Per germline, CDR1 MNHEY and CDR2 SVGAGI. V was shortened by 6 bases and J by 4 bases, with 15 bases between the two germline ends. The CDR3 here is CASSPSRGSETQYF. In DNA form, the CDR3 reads TGTGCCAGCAGCCCATCCCGGGGGTCAGAGACCCAGTACTTC.

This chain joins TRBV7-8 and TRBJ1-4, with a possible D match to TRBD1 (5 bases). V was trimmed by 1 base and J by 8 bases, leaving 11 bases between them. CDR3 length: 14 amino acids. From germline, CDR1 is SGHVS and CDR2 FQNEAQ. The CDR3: CASSLGGGVEKLFF. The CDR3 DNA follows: TGTGCCAGCAGCTTAGGTGGGGGTGTGGAAAAACTGTTTTTT.

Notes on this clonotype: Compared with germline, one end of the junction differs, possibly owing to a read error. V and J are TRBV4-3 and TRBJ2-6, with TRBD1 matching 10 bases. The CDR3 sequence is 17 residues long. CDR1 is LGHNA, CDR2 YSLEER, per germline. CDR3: CASSQAWLGQGVNVLTF. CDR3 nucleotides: TGCGCCAGCAGCCAAGCTTGGTTAGGACAGGGGGTCAACGTCCTGACTTTC.

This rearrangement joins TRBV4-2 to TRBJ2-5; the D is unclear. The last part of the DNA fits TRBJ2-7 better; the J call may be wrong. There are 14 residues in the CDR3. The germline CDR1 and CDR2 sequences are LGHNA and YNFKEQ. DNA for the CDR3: TGTGCCAGCAGCCCCCAGGAAACAGCCTACGAGCAGTACTTC. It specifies CASSPQETAYEQYF.

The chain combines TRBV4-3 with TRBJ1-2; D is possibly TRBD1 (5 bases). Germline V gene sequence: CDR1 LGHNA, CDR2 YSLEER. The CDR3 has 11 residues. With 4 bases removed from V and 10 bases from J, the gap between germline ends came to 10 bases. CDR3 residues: CASSRLGVYTF. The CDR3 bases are TGCGCCAGCAGCCGGTTAGGGGTCTACACCTTC.

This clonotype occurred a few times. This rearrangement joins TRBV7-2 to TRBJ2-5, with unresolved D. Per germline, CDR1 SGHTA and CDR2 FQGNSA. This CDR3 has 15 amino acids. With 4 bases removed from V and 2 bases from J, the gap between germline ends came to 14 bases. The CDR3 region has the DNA TGTGCCAGCAGCTCCCCGGGTGGAAGACAAGAGACCCAGTACTTC. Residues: CASSSPGGRQETQYF.

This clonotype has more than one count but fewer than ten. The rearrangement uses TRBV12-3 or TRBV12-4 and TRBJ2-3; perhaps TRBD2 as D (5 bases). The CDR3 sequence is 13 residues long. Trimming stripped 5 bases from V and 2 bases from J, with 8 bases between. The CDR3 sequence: CASSRGITDTQYF. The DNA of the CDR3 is TGTGCCAGCAGTAGAGGGATCACAGATACGCAGTATTTT.

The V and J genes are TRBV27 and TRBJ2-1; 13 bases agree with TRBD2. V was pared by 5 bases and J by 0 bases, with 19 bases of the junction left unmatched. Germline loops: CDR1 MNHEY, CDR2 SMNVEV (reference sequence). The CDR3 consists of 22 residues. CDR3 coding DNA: TGTGCCAGCAGTCGACGGCTGGGACTAGCGGGGCCTACCGTAAGCTCCTACAATGAGCAGTTCTTC. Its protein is CASSRRLGLAGPTVSSYNEQFF.

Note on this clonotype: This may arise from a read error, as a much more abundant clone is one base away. The CDR3 DNA follows: TGTGCCAGCAGTTTATATGCTAGCGGGGGGCAAGAGACCCAGTACTTC. Translated: CASSLYASGGQETQYF. The rearrangement joins TRBV27 to TRBJ2-7, with 11 bases aligning to TRBD2. The DNA end is more similar to TRBJ2-5, so the J call may be wrong. Germline-derived CDR1 and CDR2 are MNHEY and SMNVEV (reference sequence). This CDR3 has 16 residues.

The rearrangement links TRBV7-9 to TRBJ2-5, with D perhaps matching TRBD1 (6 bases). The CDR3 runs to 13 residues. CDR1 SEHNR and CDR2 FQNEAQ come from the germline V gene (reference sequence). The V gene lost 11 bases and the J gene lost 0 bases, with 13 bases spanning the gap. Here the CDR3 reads CAGFGQNQETQYF. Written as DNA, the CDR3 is TGTGCCGGATTTGGACAGAACCAAGAGACCCAGTACTTC.